Listed below are T cell receptor beta chains from one sample, sequenced in a study of beta chain features in type 1 diabetes. Clones were read by immunoSEQ multiplex PCR, and TCRdb kept only the in-frame ones, dropping some. The sample includes 310,000 or so clones, approximately 10% seen only once; the top ten take roughly 0.014%. Sequencing was done on a sample of naive CD4+ T cells from blood. The receptors stem from a young woman in good health. CDR3s include the opening cysteine and the closing phenylalanine or tryptophan. The size entry is marked missing in some rows and otherwise reads once, few, many or a size class.

j_call v_call clone_size cdr3_aa
TRBJ1-2 TRBV25-1 few CASSGRQGGGYTF
TRBJ2-3 TRBV5-4 - CASSLVGSTDTQYF
TRBJ2-7 TRBV29-1 few CSGSGASSYEQYF
TRBJ2-3 TRBV18 few CASSPISPTSGRRADTQYF
TRBJ2-2 TRBV7-2 few CASSPSRVAGELFF
TRBJ2-7 TRBV28 few CASSLSGVVYEQYF
TRBJ2-1 TRBV7-9 few CASSPMGQGWDEQFF
TRBJ2-5 TRBV27 - CASSTRGVSGRSETQYF
TRBJ2-1 TRBV29-1 few CSVAPRPELYEQFF
TRBJ2-2 TRBV28 - CASRSGSGGELFF
TRBJ1-5 TRBV21-1 few CASSGLYQPQHF
TRBJ2-7 TRBV30 few CAWKSRGLAGRDPYEQYF
TRBJ1-2 TRBV18 few CASSPGGDYGYTF
TRBJ1-5 TRBV18 - CASSPSTRGNQPQHF
TRBJ2-2 TRBV5-1 - CASSADLRLVSNTGELFF
TRBJ2-2 TRBV18 few CASSPQAGEVTGELFF
TRBJ2-7 TRBV10-3 - CAISRDRVYEQYF
TRBJ1-2 TRBV20-1 - CSAPSLGYTF
TRBJ2-7 TRBV6-5 - CASSYSVIGAVYEQYF
TRBJ2-7 TRBV29-1 few CSVPRAGPPYEQYF
TRBJ2-7 TRBV18 - CASSPGQGSYEQYF
TRBJ2-3 TRBV6-5 few CASRSPWGRADTQYF
TRBJ2-1 TRBV19 few CASSPLAGGPDEQFF
TRBJ2-7 TRBV10-3 few CSRRGGHEQYF
TRBJ2-7 TRBV5-4 few CASSKGLAGEYEQYF
TRBJ1-4 TRBV2 - CASRGQGQQWEKLFF
TRBJ2-1 TRBV11-2 - CASSPSGTAEQFF
TRBJ2-7 TRBV6-6 - CASETRDLRREQYF
TRBJ2-7 TRBV5-4 - CASSLGTSGISYEQYF
TRBJ1-5 TRBV29-1 - CSVFEGAGNQPQHF
TRBJ2-7 TRBV7-2 few CASSLALAGVIYEQYF
TRBJ2-5 TRBV7-2 - CASSFLFGETQYF
TRBJ1-1 TRBV30 - CAWSLLEVTLEAFF
TRBJ2-5 TRBV18 few CASSPTYRGEGTQYF
TRBJ2-5 TRBV28 few CASSSGGRQETQYF
TRBJ2-1 TRBV7-6 few CASSHTSGNGNEQFF
TRBJ1-5 TRBV14 few CASSRASNQPQHF
TRBJ2-7 TRBV7-2 few CASSLLGSGKNEQYF
TRBJ2-3 TRBV7-2 - CASSLRPSGNTDTQYF
TRBJ1-4 TRBV7-8 - CASSLNFQTPGGEKLFF
TRBJ2-1 TRBV21-1 - CASSKCPRTGDRWQFF
TRBJ2-3 TRBV5-5 few CASSLYLGGTDTQYF
TRBJ1-5 TRBV30 few CAWEEAAGPYNQPQHF
TRBJ1-1 TRBV18 - CASSPVRRDTEAFF
TRBJ2-7 TRBV19 - CASSSTSPSEQYF
TRBJ2-1 TRBV14 - CASSPSLGLAAYNEQFF
TRBJ2-3 TRBV5-6 - CASSLGRRGRIADTQYF
TRBJ2-1 TRBV4-3 few CASSQDARNEQFF
TRBJ2-3 TRBV28 - CASSSDRDTQYF
TRBJ1-1 TRBV27 few CASSRPGNTEAFF
TRBJ2-5 TRBV29-1 - CSVDHRLAGIQETQYF